The entry that follows covers one T cell receptor (beta chain) sequence. The source of the sample is a study of early T cells in non-severe SARS-CoV-2 infection. In TCRdb, the 5' RACE reads were re-called with MiXCR into one record per CDR3 protein. The table records some 38,000 distinct CDR3 sequences, 5.5% of them present only once. CDR1 is KGHDR, CDR2 SFDVKD, per germline. The CDR3 runs 14 residues. The germline V and J ends were trimmed by 5 bases and 0 bases, with 7 bases remaining between them. The source is an adult who was a healthcare worker with PCR-confirmed SARS-CoV-2 infection or an uninfected control (not recorded which). The specimen comprised whole blood, sampled at baseline. The gene calls are TRBV24-1 and TRBJ1-5; unclear D gene. Here the CDR3 reads CATSAGYSNQPQHF. CDR3 bases: TGTGCCACCAGTGCCGGTTATAGCAATCAGCCCCAGCATTTT.